One sample yielded the 20 T cell receptor beta chains listed below, sequenced in a study of blood T cell repertoires in COVID-19. Sequencing was performed with immunoSEQ multiplex PCR; in TCRdb, only in-frame clones are kept and a portion is missing. The sample yields 200,000 to 300,000 clones, approximately 86% seen once. Material for sequencing was PBMCs or T cells enriched from blood (not recorded which). The receptor source for this set is a woman between 40 and 55 years old with acute COVID-19.

The CDR3, as DNA: TGTGCCAGCTCGACAGGAACTTCACCCCTCCACTTT. Translation gives CASSTGTSPLHF. This chain joins TRBV2 and TRBJ1-6; D is possibly TRBD1 (6 bases). The V gene lost 8 bases and the J gene lost 9 bases, with 11 bases spanning the gap. This CDR3 spans 12 amino acids. Germline V gene sequence: CDR1 SNHLY, CDR2 FYNNEI. Full variable domain (outside the CDR3, taken from reference TRBV2 and TRBJ1-6): EPEVTQTPSHQVTQMGQEVILRCVPISNHLYFYWYRQILGQKVEFLVSFYNNEISEKSEIFDDQFSVERPDGSNFTLKIRSTKLEDSAMYFCASSTGTSPLHFGNGTRLTVT.

V gene TRBV29-1 combines with J gene TRBJ2-7, with 7 bases matching TRBD2. This CDR3 has 12 amino acids. Germline loops: CDR1 SQVTM, CDR2 ANQGSEA. J gave up 5 bases and V 4 bases, and 5 bases lay outside the gene matches. CDR3 loop: CSVGQAGNEQYF. The CDR3 nucleotides are TGCAGCGTTGGTCAAGCGGGAAACGAGCAGTACTTC.

The rearrangement links TRBV27 to TRBJ2-7; 8 nucleotides line up with TRBD1. CDR1 is MNHEY and CDR2 is SMNVEV in the germline V gene (reference sequence). The CDR3 runs 16 residues. V trimming: 5 bases; J trimming: 5 bases; junction bases outside the gene matches: 14. The CDR3 spells CASSVMRWTGRNEQYF. The CDR3 coding sequence is TGTGCCAGCAGTGTAATGCGGTGGACAGGGCGAAACGAGCAGTACTTC.

The CDR3 loop is CASSQSGIPYEQYF. The CDR3 DNA sequence: TGTGCCAGCAGCCAAAGCGGGATTCCTTACGAGCAGTACTTC. The J gene is TRBJ2-7, the V gene TRBV11-3, with 7 bases matching TRBD2. Per the germline V gene, CDR1 is SGHNT and CDR2 is YENEEA. This CDR3 contains 14 residues. The junction had 8 bases not matched to a gene; V was cut back by 5 bases and J by 4 bases. The variable domain in full, completed from reference TRBV11-3 and TRBJ2-7, reads EAGVVQSPRYKIIEKKQPVAFWCNPISGHNTLYWYLQNLGQGPELLIRYENEEAVDDSQLPKDRFSAERLKGVDSTLKIQPAELGDSAVYLCASSQSGIPYEQYFGPGTRLTVT.

The chain links TRBV6-6 to TRBJ1-2; 9 bases align to TRBD1. The germline V gene encodes CDR1 MNHNY and CDR2 SVGAGI (reference sequence). V lost 7 bases and J lost 7; bases outside the gene matches: 7. The CDR3 is made up of 13 amino acids. This CDR3 is CASTTGTGIGYTF. The CDR3 DNA follows: TGTGCCAGCACAACCGGGACAGGGATTGGCTACACCTTC.

The V and J genes are TRBV19 and TRBJ2-5, with 10 bases that match TRBD2. In germline, CDR1 is LNHDA, CDR2 SQIVND (reference sequence). Trimming removed 4 bases from V and 6 bases from J; junction bases left unmatched: 11. The CDR3 length is 16 residues. The CDR3 DNA is TGTGCCAGTAGTAAACCGGGACTAGCGTTCACTCAGACCCAGTACTTC. As protein: CASSKPGLAFTQTQYF.

The chain has TRBV24-1 and TRBJ2-1, with 7 bases aligning to TRBD2. Germline values: CDR1 KGHDR, CDR2 SFDVKD. The CDR3 spans 12 residues. Trimming took 10 bases from V and 6 from J; bases not matched to a gene: 5. CDR3 bases: TGTGCCACTAGCCCGGGAGGCAATGAGCAGTTCTTC. Protein: CATSPGGNEQFF.

V is TRBV6-5 and J is TRBJ1-4; tentative D call: TRBD1 (6 bases). Germline V lookup: CDR1 MNHEY, CDR2 SVGAGI. The CDR3 totals 14 residues. Trimming pared 6 bases from V and 5 bases from J, leaving 13 bases between. CDR3 nucleotide sequence: TGTGCCAGCAGAAAGACAGGCCAAAATGAAAAACTGTTTTTT. Its translation is CASRKTGQNEKLFF.

V gene TRBV6-1 combines with J gene TRBJ2-1, with TRBD2 matching 11 bases. J gave up 0 bases and V 8 bases, and 9 bases lay outside the gene matches. The CDR3 runs to 17 residues. Germline V gene sequence: CDR1 MNHNS, CDR2 SASEGT. The CDR3 is CASGGSGRGNSYNEQFF. The CDR3 DNA is TGTGCCAGCGGTGGTAGCGGGAGGGGGAACTCCTACAATGAGCAGTTCTTC.

V is TRBV18 and J is TRBJ2-2; 7 bases fit TRBD2. V was pared by 1 base and J by 1 base, with 3 bases of the junction left unmatched. There are 16 residues in the CDR3. Germline V gives CDR1 KGHSH, CDR2 LQKENI. CDR3: CASSPRLAENTGELFF. The CDR3 DNA is TGTGCCAGCTCACCACGGCTAGCGGAGAACACCGGGGAGCTGTTTTTT.

This rearrangement joins TRBV19 to TRBJ1-3, with D possibly matching TRBD1 (6 bases). The germline V and J ends were trimmed by 6 bases and 4 bases, with 19 bases remaining between them. CDR1 and CDR2 from the germline V gene are LNHDA and SQIVND (reference sequence). The CDR3 runs 16 residues. The CDR3 sequence is CASSTPSGGSGNTIYF. The DNA for the CDR3 is TGTGCCAGTAGCACACCGTCGGGGGGCTCAGGAAACACCATATATTTT.

V usage is TRBV10-1 and J usage is TRBJ2-2; D may be TRBD2 (6 bases). CDR1 is WNHNN, CDR2 SYGVQD, per germline (reference sequence). V lost 5 bases and J lost 0, with 10 bases in between. The CDR3 runs 15 residues. The CDR3 DNA is TGCGCCAGCAGTCGGGGCGGGACGAACACCGGGGAGCTGTTTTTT. This codes for CASSRGGTNTGELFF.

In this sample, this clone turned up a few times. The chain carries TRBV7-8 and TRBJ2-2; TRBD2 matches 7 bases. Germline CDR1 SGHVS, CDR2 FQNEAQ. The CDR3 has 16 residues. The V and J ends lost 1 base and 5 bases, in that order; junction bases with no gene match: 7. The CDR3 DNA reads TGTGCCAGCAGCTTAGGTGGCAGCGGGAAGACCGGGGAGCTGTTTTTT. Amino acids: CASSLGGSGKTGELFF.

The rearrangement links TRBV9 to TRBJ1-6, with unresolved D. This CDR3 spans 13 amino acids. CDR1 is SGDLS and CDR2 is YYNGEE in the germline V gene. Trimming removed 0 bases at V and 9 bases at J, with 7 bases between. CDR3 sequence: CASSVGSSSPLHF. In nucleotides, the CDR3 is TGTGCCAGCAGCGTAGGGTCGAGTTCACCCCTCCACTTT.

The chain combines TRBV7-9 with TRBJ2-7; D possibly corresponds to TRBD1 (5 bases). The ends were cut back, 5 bases at V and 2 bases at J, with 16 bases in the middle. Germline values: CDR1 SEHNR, CDR2 FQNEAQ (reference sequence). The CDR3 is made up of 15 amino acids. CDR3 in amino acids: CASSQGEAGPYEQYF. The CDR3 DNA sequence: TGTGCCAGCAGCCAAGGAGAGGCAGGGCCCTACGAGCAGTACTTC.

The gene calls are TRBV9 and TRBJ1-1; D is uncertain. Germline V gives CDR1 SGDLS, CDR2 YYNGEE. The V end was cut by 0 bases, the J end by 1 base, with 4 bases between. CDR3 length: 13 amino acids. CDR3 sequence: CASSVAGNTEAFF. The CDR3, as DNA: TGTGCCAGCAGCGTAGCCGGGAACACTGAAGCTTTCTTT.

Note on this clone: Sequence at one end of the junction differs from germline and may be a read error. This chain joins TRBV29-1 and TRBJ2-1, with unresolved D. Germline assignment: CDR1 SQVTM and CDR2 ANQGSEA. The length of the CDR3 is 14 residues. The CDR3 bases are TGCAGCGTAGAAGACGGTAGCTCCTACAATGAGCAGTTCTTC. This gives the protein CSVEDGSSYNEQFF.

J is TRBJ1-2 and V is TRBV19; D might be TRBD1 (5 bases). CDR3 size: 14 residues. Germline V gene data show CDR1 as LNHDA and CDR2 as SQIVND (reference sequence). V was clipped by 6 bases and J by 3 bases, with 14 bases between them. CDR3 region: CASSSTATHYGYTF. The DNA of the CDR3 is TGTGCCAGTAGCTCGACAGCCACTCACTATGGCTACACCTTC.

The chain combines TRBV5-1 with TRBJ1-3; 7 nucleotides align to TRBD1. This CDR3 comprises 14 residues. Germline V gives CDR1 SGHRS, CDR2 YFSETQ. V shed 4 bases and J 6 bases; nucleotides not matched to a gene: 7. CDR3 nucleotide sequence: TGCGCCAGCAGCGGGGGACAGTCGGTAAACACCATATATTTT. Residues: CASSGGQSVNTIYF.

The chain has TRBV3-1 (or the pseudogene TRBV3-2) and TRBJ2-7; 13 bases line up with TRBD2. After removal of 4 bases from V and 6 bases from J, the junction contained 6 bases not matched to a gene. The CDR3 contains 15 residues. Germline loops: CDR1 LGHDT, CDR2 YNNKEL (reference sequence). CDR3 sequence reads: CASSLSGTSGTEQYF. The CDR3 nucleotides read TGTGCCAGCAGCCTTTCCGGGACTAGCGGGACCGAGCAGTACTTC.